Described below is a single T cell receptor beta chain sequence and its context. The sample belongs to a study of cytomegalovirus exposure and HLA in healthy donors. Trimming shortened V by 0 bases and J by 9 bases, and 12 bases separated the two germline ends. Germline lookup yields CDR1 GTSNPN and CDR2 SVGIG (reference sequence). The CDR3 sequence is 14 residues long. Amplification used 60 Vbeta primers and 13 Jbeta primers. Clones were read by immunoSEQ multiplex PCR, and TCRdb kept only the in-frame ones, dropping some. Here the sample spans 90,000 to 120,000 clones, roughly 82% being singletons. The chain joins TRBV30 to TRBJ1-6; D might be TRBD1 (5 bases). This TCR came from a woman between 18 and 29 years old in good health and CMV-seronegative. What was sequenced was PBMCs. CDR3 protein: CAWSVPRESSPLHF. The CDR3 nucleotides are TGTGCCTGGAGTGTACCCAGGGAATCTTCACCCCTCCACTTT.